Presented here are 12 T cell receptor beta chains from one specimen sequenced in a study of post-analysis software for immune sequencing data. Their antigens remain unidentified. Whole-study findings and limits: Among roughly five TRBV segments more frequent in patients than controls were TRBV5-6, TRBV5-1 and TRBV20-1.

Presence of unique molecular identifiers characterized the TCR beta cDNA libraries. TCRdb itself ran the PCR reads through MiXCR, one entry per CDR3 protein. The sample has some 370,000 distinct CDR3 sequences; roughly 35% are singletons. Source material: blood. The receptors stem from a girl aged 10 to 17 with multiple sclerosis.

Remarks on this clonotype: The CDR3 carries no conserved terminal phenylalanine or tryptophan, so it likely arises from a read error. The gene calls are TRBV7-8 and TRBJ2-5; TRBD2 matches at 9 bases. Looked up from germline, CDR1 is SGHVS and CDR2 is FQNEAQ. Trimming took 6 bases from V and 1 from J; bases not matched to a gene: 12. The CDR3 runs 17 residues. CDR3 amino acids: CASRMMDSGGTQETQYL. CDR3 sequence (DNA): TGTGCCAGCAGGATGATGGATAGCGGGGGAACCCAAGAGACCCAGTACTTA.

As concerns this clonotype: A read error is possible here, since a much larger clone lies one base away. The chain has TRBV20-1 and TRBJ2-7; D ambiguous. The CDR3 has 14 amino acids. Between the trimmed V and J ends, which lost 3 bases and 2 bases, there was a span of 14 bases. Germline assignment: CDR1 DFQATT and CDR2 SNEGSKA (reference sequence). This chain's CDR3 is CSASPVAFPYEQYF. In nucleotides, the CDR3 is TGCAGTGCTAGCCCTGTAGCTTTCCCCTACGAGCAGTACTTC.

This chain uses TRBV5-1 with TRBJ2-1; no definite D call. Trimming removed 4 bases at V and 0 bases at J, with 14 bases between. The CDR3 runs to 16 residues. CDR1 is SGHRS, CDR2 YFSETQ, per germline. The CDR3 loop reads CASSIDPFSSYNEQFF. CDR3 DNA sequence: TGCGCCAGCAGCATAGACCCGTTCAGCTCCTACAATGAGCAGTTCTTC.

The chain joins TRBV7-2 to TRBJ2-5; the D is unclear. The CDR3 extends over 14 amino acids. V lost 1 base, J lost 2 bases, and 8 bases lay in between. Germline loops: CDR1 SGHTA, CDR2 FQGNSA. In nucleotides, the CDR3 is TGTGCCAGCAGCTTAGTACGGAGTCAAGAGACCCAGTACTTC. Translation gives CASSLVRSQETQYF.

Details on this clonotype: The CDR3 ends on some other residue instead of the conserved phenylalanine or tryptophan, so this is likely a read error. The chain employs TRBV4-1 and TRBJ2-1; 8 nucleotides line up with TRBD2. Looked up from germline, CDR1 is MGHRA and CDR2 is YSYEKL. Trimming cost V 0 bases and J 10 bases; bases outside gene matches: 20. There are 19 residues in the CDR3. For the CDR3, the DNA is TGCGCCAGCAGCCAAGATCTAGTGGGCGGGGGGCGGATTCGGCGGGAGCAGTTCGTC. Its protein product is CASSQDLVGGGRIRREQFV.

The V and J genes are TRBV7-9 and TRBJ2-5; 7 nucleotides align to TRBD1. Unmatched junction bases numbered 11, after V lost 5 bases and J lost 2 bases. CDR3 length: 16 amino acids. Looked up from germline, CDR1 is SEHNR and CDR2 is FQNEAQ (reference sequence). This CDR3 is CASSNIGRQGQETQYF. CDR3 coding DNA: TGTGCCAGCAGCAACATCGGGCGACAGGGACAAGAGACCCAGTACTTC.

The V gene is TRBV27, the J gene TRBJ1-5; D is uncertain. The CDR3 covers 14 residues. Germline V gene sequence: CDR1 MNHEY, CDR2 SMNVEV (reference sequence). The V and J ends lost 0 bases and 6 bases respectively, with 9 bases between them. In nucleotides, the CDR3 is TGTGCCAGCAGTTTATCGGTAGGAGGTCAGCCCCAGCATTTT. Amino acids: CASSLSVGGQPQHF.

The table lists this clonotype with a count of one. At one end, the junction sequence differs from germline, possibly due to a read error. This chain links TRBV5-1 with TRBJ2-2; perhaps D is TRBD1 or TRBD2 (5 bases each). The CDR3 sequence is 18 residues long. CDR1 and CDR2 from the germline V gene are SGHRS and YFSETQ. CDR3: CASSLLMLDSANTGERFF. In DNA, the CDR3 is TGCGCCAGCAGCCTGTTAATGCTCGACAGCGCGAACACCGGGGAGCGGTTTTTT.

The chain recombines TRBV11-2 with TRBJ2-5, with 9 bases aligning to TRBD2. With V trimmed by 0 bases and J by 4 bases, 6 bases remained unmatched. This CDR3 contains 16 residues. Germline V gene lookup returns CDR1 SGHAT and CDR2 FQNNGV. Here the CDR3 DNA reads TGTGCCAGCAGCTTAGAGCGGGGGGGCGTTGGAGAGACCCAGTACTTC. Translated, it gives CASSLERGGVGETQYF.

J is TRBJ1-1 and V is TRBV6-1; TRBD1 agrees at 10 bases. Germline V gives CDR1 MNHNS, CDR2 SASEGT. V shed 6 bases and J 2 bases; nucleotides not matched to a gene: 6. The length of the CDR3 is 15 residues. The CDR3 DNA follows: TGTGCCAGCAGCCGAAGGACAGGGGGAAACACTGAAGCTTTCTTT. It specifies CASSRRTGGNTEAFF.

This clonotype was picked up a small number of times. This chain joins TRBV7-2 and TRBJ2-1; 10 bases are a match to TRBD2. The CDR3 totals 17 residues. In germline, CDR1 is SGHTA, CDR2 FQGNSA. The J segment lost 7 bases and the V segment lost 3 bases, leaving 12 bases of the junction unmatched. The CDR3 spells CASSFGPLAGVQNEQFF. The CDR3 nucleotides are TGTGCCAGCAGCTTTGGGCCCCTAGCGGGGGTGCAGAATGAGCAGTTCTTC.

The sample holds many counts of this clonotype. The chain recombines TRBV7-9 with TRBJ2-7; D might be TRBD1 (6 bases). The CDR3 contains 13 residues. Per germline, CDR1 SEHNR and CDR2 FQNEAQ (reference sequence). Trimming removed 4 bases from V and 4 bases from J, with 11 bases in between. The CDR3 reads CASSYRETYEQYF. Here the CDR3 DNA reads TGTGCCAGCAGCTACAGGGAGACTTACGAGCAGTACTTC.